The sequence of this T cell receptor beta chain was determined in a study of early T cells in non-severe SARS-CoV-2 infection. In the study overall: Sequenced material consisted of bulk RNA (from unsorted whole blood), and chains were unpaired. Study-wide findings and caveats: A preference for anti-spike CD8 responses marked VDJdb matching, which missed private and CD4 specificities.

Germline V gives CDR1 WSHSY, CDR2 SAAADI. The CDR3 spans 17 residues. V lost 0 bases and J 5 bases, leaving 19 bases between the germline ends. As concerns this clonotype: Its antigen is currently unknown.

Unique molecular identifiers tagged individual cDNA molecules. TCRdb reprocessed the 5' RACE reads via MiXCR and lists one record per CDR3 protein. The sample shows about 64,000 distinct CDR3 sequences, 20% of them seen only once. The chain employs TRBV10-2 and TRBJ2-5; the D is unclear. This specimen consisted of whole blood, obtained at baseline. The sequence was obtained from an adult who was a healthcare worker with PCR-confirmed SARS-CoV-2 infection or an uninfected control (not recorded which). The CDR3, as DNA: TGCGCCAGCAGTGAGTCGATCGGCCCCTCGGGTCAGGAGACCCAGTACTTC. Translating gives CASSESIGPSGQETQYF.